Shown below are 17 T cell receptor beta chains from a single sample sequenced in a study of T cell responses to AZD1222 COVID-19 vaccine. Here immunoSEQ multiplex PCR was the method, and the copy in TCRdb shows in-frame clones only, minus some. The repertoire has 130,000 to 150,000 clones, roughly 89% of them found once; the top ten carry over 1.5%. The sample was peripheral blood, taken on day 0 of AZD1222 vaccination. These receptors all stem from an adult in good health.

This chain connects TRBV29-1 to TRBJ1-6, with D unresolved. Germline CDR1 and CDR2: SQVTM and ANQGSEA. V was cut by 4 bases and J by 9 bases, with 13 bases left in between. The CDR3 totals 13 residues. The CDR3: CSVVRPPSSPLHF. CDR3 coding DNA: TGCAGCGTTGTAAGGCCGCCTAGTTCACCCCTCCACTTT.

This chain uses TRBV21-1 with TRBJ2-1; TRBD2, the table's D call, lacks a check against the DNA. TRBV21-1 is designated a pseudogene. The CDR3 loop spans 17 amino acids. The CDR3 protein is CASSANSGNGSYNEQFF. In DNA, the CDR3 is TGTGCCAGCAGTGCCAATAGCGGGAACGGCTCCTACAATGAGCAGTTCTTC.

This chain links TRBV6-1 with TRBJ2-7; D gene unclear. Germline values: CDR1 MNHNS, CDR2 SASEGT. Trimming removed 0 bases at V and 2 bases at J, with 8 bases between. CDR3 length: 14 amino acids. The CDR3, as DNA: TGTGCCAGCAGTGAAGCTCCTCCGCCCTACGAGCAGTACTTC. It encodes CASSEAPPPYEQYF.

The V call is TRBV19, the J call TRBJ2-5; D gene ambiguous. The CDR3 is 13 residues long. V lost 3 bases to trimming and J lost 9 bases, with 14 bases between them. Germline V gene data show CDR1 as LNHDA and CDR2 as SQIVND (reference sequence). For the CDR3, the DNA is TGTGCCAGTAGTATTGACTTGACGGCATCCCAGTACTTC. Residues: CASSIDLTASQYF.

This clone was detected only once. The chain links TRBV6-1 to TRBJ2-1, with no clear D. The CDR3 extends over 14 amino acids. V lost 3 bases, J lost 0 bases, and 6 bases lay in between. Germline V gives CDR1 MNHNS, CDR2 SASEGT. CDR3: CASSDLVSYNEQFF. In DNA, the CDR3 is TGTGCCAGCAGTGATCTCGTCTCCTACAATGAGCAGTTCTTC.

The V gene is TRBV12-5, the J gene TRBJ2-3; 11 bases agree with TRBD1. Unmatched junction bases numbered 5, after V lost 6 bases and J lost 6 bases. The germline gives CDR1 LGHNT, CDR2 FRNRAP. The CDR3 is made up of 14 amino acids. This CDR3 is CASGPGQGEDTQYF. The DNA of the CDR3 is TGTGCTAGTGGCCCGGGACAGGGGGAGGATACGCAGTATTTT.

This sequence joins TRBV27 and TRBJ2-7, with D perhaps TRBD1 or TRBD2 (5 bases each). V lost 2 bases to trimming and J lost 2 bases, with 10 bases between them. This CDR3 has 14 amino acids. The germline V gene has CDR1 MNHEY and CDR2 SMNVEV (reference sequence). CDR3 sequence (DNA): TGTGCCAGCAGTTTAATGGGGGTCCCCTACGAGCAGTACTTC. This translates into CASSLMGVPYEQYF.

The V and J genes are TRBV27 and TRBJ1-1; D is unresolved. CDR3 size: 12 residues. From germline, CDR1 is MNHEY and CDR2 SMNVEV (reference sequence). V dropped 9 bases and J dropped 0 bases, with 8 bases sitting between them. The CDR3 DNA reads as TGTGCCAGTATTAACATGAACACTGAAGCTTTCTTT. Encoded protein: CASINMNTEAFF.

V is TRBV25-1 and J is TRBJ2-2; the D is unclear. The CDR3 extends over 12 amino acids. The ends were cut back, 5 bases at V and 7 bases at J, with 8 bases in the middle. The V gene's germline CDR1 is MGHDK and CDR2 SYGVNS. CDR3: CASSYGFGELFF. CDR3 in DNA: TGTGCCAGCAGTTACGGCTTCGGGGAGCTGTTTTTT.

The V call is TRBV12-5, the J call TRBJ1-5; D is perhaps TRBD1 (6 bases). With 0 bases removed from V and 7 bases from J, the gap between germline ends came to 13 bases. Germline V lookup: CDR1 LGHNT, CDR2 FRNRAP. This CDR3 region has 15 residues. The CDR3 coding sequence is TGTGCTAGTGGTTTGGTAGTACAGGGTGGACAGCCCCAGCATTTT. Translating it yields CASGLVVQGGQPQHF.

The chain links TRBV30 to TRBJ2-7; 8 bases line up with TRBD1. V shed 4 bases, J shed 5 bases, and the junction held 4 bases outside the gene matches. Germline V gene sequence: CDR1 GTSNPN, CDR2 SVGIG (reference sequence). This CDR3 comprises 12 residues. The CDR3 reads CAWTRGRHEQYF. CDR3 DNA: TGTGCCTGGACCAGGGGGCGACACGAGCAGTACTTC. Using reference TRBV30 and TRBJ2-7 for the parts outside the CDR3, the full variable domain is SQTIHQWPATLVQPVGSPLSLECTVEGTSNPNLYWYRQAAGRGLQLLFYSVGIGQISSEVPQNLSASRPQDRQFILSSKKLLLSDSGFYLCAWTRGRHEQYFGPGTRLTVT.

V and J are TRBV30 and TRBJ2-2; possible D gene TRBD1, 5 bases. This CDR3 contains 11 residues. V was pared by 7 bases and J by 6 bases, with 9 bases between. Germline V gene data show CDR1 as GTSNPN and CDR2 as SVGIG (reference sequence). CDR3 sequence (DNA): TGTGCCTACGAAGGGGCCGGGGAGCTGTTTTTT. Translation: CAYEGAGELFF.

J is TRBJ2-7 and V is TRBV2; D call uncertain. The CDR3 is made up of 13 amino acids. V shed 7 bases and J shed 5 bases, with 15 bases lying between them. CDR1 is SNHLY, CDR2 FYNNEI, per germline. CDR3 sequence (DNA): TGTGCCAGCACCGCTTGGGCGTCCGACGAGCAGTACTTC. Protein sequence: CASTAWASDEQYF.

This CDR3 reads CASSPWVGGQPQHF. As DNA, the CDR3 is TGTGCCAGCAGTCCTTGGGTCGGGGGTCAGCCCCAGCATTTT. J is TRBJ1-5 and V is TRBV6-5; D is perhaps TRBD1 (5 bases). V lost 5 bases to trimming and J lost 6 bases, with 14 bases between them. The CDR3 is made up of 14 amino acids. CDR1 and CDR2 (germline): MNHEY, SVGAGI.

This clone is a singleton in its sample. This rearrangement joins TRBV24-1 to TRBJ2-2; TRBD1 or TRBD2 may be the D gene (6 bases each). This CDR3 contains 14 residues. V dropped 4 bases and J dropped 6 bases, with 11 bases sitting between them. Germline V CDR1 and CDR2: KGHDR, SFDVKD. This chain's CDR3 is CATSDPRGPGELFF. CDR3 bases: TGTGCCACCAGTGACCCTCGGGGGCCCGGGGAGCTGTTTTTT.

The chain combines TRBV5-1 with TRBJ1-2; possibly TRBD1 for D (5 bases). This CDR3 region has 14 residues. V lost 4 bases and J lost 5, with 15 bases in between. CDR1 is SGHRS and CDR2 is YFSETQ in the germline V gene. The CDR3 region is CASSPEGRLYGYTF. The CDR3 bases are TGCGCCAGCAGCCCGGAGGGACGGCTGTATGGCTACACCTTC.

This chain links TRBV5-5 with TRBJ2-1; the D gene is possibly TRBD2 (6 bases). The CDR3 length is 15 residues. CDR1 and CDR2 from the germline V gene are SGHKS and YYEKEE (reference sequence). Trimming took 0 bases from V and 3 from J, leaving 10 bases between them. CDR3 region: CASSLGGGDYNEQFF. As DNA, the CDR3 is TGTGCCAGCAGCTTGGGTGGCGGGGACTACAATGAGCAGTTCTTC.